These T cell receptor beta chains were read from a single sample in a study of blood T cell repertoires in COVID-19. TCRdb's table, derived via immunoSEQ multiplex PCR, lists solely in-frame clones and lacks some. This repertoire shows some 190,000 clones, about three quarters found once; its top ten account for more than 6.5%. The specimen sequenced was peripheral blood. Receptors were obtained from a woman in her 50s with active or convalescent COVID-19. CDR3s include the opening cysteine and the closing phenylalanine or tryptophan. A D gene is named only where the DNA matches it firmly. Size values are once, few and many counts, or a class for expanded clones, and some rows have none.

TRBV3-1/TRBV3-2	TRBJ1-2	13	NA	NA	TGTGCCAGCAGCCAATTGGGGCCTCCGGGCTACACCTTC	CASSQLGPPGYTF
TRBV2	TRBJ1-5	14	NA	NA	TGTGCCAGCAGTGATACGGCGGGTTATCAGCCCCAGCATTTT	CASSDTAGYQPQHF
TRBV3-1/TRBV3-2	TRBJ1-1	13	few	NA	TGTGCCAGCCGTAGGGAGGGGCAAACTGAAGCTTTCTTT	CASRREGQTEAFF
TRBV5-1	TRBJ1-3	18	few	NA	TGCGCCAGCAGCACCCTACAGGGTCCCGCTTACTCTGGAAACACCATATATTTT	CASSTLQGPAYSGNTIYF
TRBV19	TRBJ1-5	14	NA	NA	TGTGCCAGTAGTATGAAGGGGTCCAATCAGCCCCAGCATTTT	CASSMKGSNQPQHF
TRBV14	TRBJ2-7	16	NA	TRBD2	TGTGCCAGCAGCCCCCTATGGCGGGGGGACTCCTACGAGCAGTACTTC	CASSPLWRGDSYEQYF
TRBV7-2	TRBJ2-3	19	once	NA	TGTGCCAGCAGCTTTCAGGCTAGCATGTCTTTCTCGTTAGCAGATACGCAGTATTTT	CASSFQASMSFSLADTQYF
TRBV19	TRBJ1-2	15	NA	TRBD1	TGTGCCAGTGGCCCGGGACAGGTGTTTAACTATGGCTACACCTTC	CASGPGQVFNYGYTF
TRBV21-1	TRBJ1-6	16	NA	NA	TGTGCCAGCCGCGTTCCGGCCGGGACAGGGGATTCACCCCTCCACTTT	CASRVPAGTGDSPLHF
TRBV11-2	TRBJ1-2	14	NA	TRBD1	TGTGCCAGCAGCCGGTCGACAGGGAGTTATGGCTACACCTTC	CASSRSTGSYGYTF
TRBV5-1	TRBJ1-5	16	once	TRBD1	TGCGCCAGCAGCTTGGCCGGGACAGGGATGGGTCAGCCCCAGCATTTT	CASSLAGTGMGQPQHF
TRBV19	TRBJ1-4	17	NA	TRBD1	TGTGCCAGTAGTGGCGGTCGGGACAGCCCAACTAATGAAAAACTGTTTTTT	CASSGGRDSPTNEKLFF
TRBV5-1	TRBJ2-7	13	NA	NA	TGCGCCAGCAGCTTGACCCTCCAGGGGGAGCAGTACTTC	CASSLTLQGEQYF
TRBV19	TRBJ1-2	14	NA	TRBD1	TGTGCCAGTAGTACCCGACAGGGGAACTATGGCTACACCTTC	CASSTRQGNYGYTF
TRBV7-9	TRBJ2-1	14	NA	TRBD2	TGTGCCAGCAGCTTAACTAGCGGGATCTTGGAGCAGTTCTTC	CASSLTSGILEQFF
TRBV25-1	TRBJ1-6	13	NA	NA	TGTGCCAGCAGTCCCCTCCTTAATTCACCCCTCCACTTT	CASSPLLNSPLHF
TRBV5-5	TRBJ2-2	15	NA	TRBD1	TGTGCCAGCAGCCTCCGGGACAGGAGGGCCGGGGAGCTGTTTTTT	CASSLRDRRAGELFF
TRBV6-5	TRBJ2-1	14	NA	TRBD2	TGTGCCAGCAGTTACGGGGGGGGAGGGGATGAGCAGTTCTTC	CASSYGGGGDEQFF
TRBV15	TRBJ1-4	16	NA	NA	TGTGCCACCAGCAGAGATCGGGGGGGCACTAATGAAAAACTGTTTTTT	CATSRDRGGTNEKLFF
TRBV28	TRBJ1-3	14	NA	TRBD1	TGTGCCAGCAGTCCAGGGGGCGTTCGAAACACCATATATTTT	CASSPGGVRNTIYF
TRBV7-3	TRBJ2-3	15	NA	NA	TGTGCCAGCAGCTTATCCGGGGAGACCACAGATACGCAGTATTTT	CASSLSGETTDTQYF
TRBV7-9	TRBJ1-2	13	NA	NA	TGTGCCAGCAGCTTAGATGGCGGTTATGGCTACACCTTC	CASSLDGGYGYTF
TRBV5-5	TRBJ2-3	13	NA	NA	TGTGCCAGCAGCTTACAGGGTCCAGATACGCAGTATTTT	CASSLQGPDTQYF
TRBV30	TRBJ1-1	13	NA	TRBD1	TGTGCCGGGACAGGCCTGGGGAACACTGAAGCTTTCTTT	CAGTGLGNTEAFF